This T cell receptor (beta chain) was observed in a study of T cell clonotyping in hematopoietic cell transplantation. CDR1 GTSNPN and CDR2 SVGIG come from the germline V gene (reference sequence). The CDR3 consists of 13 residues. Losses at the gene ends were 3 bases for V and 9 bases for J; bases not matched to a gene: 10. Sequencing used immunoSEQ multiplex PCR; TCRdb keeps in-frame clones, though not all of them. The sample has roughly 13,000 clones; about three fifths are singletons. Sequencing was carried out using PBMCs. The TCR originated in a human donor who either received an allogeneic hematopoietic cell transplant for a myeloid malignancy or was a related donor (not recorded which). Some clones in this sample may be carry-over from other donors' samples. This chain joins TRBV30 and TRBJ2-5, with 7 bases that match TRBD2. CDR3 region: CAWSGRNKEAQYF. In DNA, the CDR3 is TGTGCCTGGAGCGGGAGGAATAAGGAGGCCCAGTACTTC.